This T cell receptor (beta chain) is drawn from a study of identical twins. From germline, CDR1 is ENHRY and CDR2 SYGVKD. CDR3 length equals 19 residues. J lost 2 bases, V lost 6 bases, and 11 bases had no gene match. This clonotype was counted a few times. Antigen unknown. All donors were healthy Caucasians. Points from the study as a whole: Abundant cord blood beta clonotypes carried fewer insertions; memory repertoires showed none.

TCRdb analysed the 5' RACE reads with MiXCR anew, one entry per CDR3 protein. The data hold about 460,000 distinct CDR3 sequences, with about 14% observed a single time. These data are also associated with another study on yellow fever vaccine responses in identical twins.

The TCR originated in a woman aged 18 to 35 in good health. Sequenced sample: CD4+ T cells sorted from blood. V gene TRBV10-3 combines with J gene TRBJ2-3; 16 positions match TRBD2. The DNA of the CDR3 is TGTGCCATCAGCCCGGGGACTAGCGGGAGGGGGGGCCACACAGATACGCAGTATTTT. It codes for CAISPGTSGRGGHTDTQYF.